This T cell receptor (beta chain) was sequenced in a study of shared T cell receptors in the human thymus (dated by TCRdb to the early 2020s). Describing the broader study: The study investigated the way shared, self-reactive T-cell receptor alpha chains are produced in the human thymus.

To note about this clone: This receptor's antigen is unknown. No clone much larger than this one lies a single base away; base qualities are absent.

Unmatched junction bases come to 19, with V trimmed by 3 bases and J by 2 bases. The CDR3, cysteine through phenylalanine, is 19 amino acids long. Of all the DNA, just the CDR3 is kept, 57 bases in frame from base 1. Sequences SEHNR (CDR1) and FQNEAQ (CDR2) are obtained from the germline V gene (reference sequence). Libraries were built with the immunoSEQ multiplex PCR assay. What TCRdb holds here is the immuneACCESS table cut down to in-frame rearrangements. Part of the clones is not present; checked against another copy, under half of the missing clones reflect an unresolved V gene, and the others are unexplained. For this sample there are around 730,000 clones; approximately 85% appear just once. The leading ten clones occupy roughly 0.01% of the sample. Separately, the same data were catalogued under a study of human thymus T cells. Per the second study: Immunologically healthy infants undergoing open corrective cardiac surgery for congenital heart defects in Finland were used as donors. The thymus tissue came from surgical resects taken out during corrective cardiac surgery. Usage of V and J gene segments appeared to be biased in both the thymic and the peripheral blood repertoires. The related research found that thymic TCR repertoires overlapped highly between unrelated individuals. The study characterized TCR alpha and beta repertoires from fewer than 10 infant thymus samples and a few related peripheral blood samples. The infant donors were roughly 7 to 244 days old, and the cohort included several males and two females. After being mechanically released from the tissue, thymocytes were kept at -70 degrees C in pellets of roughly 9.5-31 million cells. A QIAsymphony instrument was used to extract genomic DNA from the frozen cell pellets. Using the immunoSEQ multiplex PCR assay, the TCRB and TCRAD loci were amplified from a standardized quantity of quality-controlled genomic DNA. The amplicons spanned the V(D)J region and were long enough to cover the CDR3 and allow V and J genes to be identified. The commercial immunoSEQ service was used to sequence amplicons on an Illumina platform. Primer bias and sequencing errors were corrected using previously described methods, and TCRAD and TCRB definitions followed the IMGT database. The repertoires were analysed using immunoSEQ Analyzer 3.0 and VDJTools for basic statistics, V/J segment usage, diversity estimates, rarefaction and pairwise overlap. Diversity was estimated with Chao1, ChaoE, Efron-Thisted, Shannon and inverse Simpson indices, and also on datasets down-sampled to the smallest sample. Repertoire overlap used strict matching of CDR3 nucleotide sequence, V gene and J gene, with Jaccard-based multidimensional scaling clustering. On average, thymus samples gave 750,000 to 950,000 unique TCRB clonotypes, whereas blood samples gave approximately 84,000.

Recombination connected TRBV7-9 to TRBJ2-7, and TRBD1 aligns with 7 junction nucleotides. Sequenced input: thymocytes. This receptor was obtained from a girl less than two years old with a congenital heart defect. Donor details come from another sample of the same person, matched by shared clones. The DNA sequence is TGTGCCAGCAGCTTTAACACGCCCCGAGACAGGGTCCCTACCTACGAGCAGTACTTC. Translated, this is CASSFNTPRDRVPTYEQYF.